This TCR beta chain was recorded in a study of blood T cell repertoires in COVID-19. V gave up 0 bases and J gave up 3 bases; unmatched junction bases: 13. Germline values: CDR1 SGHDN, CDR2 FVKESK. This CDR3 spans 18 amino acids. Per the authors' pipeline: Amplification from reference gene primers served as the basis for estimated nucleated cell counts. The table came from immunoSEQ multiplex PCR; TCRdb's copy has only in-frame clones and leaves some out. For V, J and clone size, that table is used; D and trimming come from the DNA. Of some 71,000 clones listed, 84% are singletons. The chain is built from TRBV14 and TRBJ2-7; 8 bases are shared with TRBD1. The source of this sequence is a woman between 45 and 65 years old with acute or convalescent COVID-19. Sequencing was performed on peripheral blood. The CDR3: CASSQDLRQGSLNYEQYF. The CDR3 coding sequence is TGTGCCAGCAGCCAAGATCTTCGACAGGGGTCTCTTAACTACGAGCAGTACTTC.